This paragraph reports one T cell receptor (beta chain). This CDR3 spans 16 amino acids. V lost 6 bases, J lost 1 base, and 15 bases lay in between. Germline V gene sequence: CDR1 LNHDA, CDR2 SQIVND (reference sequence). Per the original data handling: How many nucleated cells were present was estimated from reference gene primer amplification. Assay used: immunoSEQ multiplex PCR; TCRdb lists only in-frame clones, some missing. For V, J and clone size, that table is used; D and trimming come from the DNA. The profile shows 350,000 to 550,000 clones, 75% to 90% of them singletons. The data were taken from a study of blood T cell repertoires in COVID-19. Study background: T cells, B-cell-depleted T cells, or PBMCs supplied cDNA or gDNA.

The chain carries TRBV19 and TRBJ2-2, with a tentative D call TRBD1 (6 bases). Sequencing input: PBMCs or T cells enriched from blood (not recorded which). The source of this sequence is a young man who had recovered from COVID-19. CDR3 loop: CASRVTGTGNTGELFF. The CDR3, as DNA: TGTGCCAGTAGGGTTACAGGGACGGGGAACACCGGGGAGCTGTTTTTT.